The entry below describes one T cell receptor beta chain. These data belong to a study of blood T cell repertoires in COVID-19. Study context: Researchers got acute and convalescent COVID-19 samples from the United States, Italy and Spain. T cells, B-cell-depleted T cells, or PBMCs supplied cDNA or gDNA.

All enrollees were about 18 to 89 years old and from 25 or so US areas. The length of the CDR3 is 14 residues. The V and J ends lost 2 bases and 6 bases respectively, with 10 bases between them. Germline V gene sequence: CDR1 SGHAT, CDR2 FQDESV (reference sequence). Data came from immunoSEQ multiplex PCR; TCRdb stores just in-frame clones and leaves some out. The repertoire has around 49,000 clones, 60% to 80% of them found once; the top ten carry under 6.5%. The V gene is TRBV11-1, the J gene TRBJ2-2; a weak D match, TRBD1 (5 bases). The TCR originated in a woman aged 50 to 60 with acute COVID-19. The sample was PBMCs or T cells enriched from blood (not recorded which). The CDR3 DNA is TGTGCCAGCAGCTTAAGGGGAACGCCCGGGGAGCTGTTTTTT. Translated: CASSLRGTPGELFF. Together with reference TRBV11-1 and TRBJ2-2, the CDR3 gives the full variable domain: EAEVAQSPRYKITEKSQAVAFWCDPISGHATLYWYRQILGQGPELLVQFQDESVVDDSQLPKDRFSAERLKGVDSTLKIQPAELGDSAMYLCASSLRGTPGELFFGEGSRLTVL.